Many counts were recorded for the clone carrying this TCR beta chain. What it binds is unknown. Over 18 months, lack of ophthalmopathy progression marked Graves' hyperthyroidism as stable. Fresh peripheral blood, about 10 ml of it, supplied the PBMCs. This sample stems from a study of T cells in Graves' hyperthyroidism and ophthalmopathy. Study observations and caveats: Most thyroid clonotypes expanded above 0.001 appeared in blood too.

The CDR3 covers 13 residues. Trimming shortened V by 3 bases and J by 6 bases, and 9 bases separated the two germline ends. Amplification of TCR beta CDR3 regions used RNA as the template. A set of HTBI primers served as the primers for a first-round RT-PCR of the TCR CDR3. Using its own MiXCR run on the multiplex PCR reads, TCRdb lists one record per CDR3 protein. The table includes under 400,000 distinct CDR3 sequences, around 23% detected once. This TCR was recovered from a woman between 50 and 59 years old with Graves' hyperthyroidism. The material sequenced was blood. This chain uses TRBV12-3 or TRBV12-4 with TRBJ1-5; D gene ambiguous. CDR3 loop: CASSFFESQPQHF. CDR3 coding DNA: TGTGCCAGCAGTTTTTTCGAGTCTCAGCCCCAGCATTTT.